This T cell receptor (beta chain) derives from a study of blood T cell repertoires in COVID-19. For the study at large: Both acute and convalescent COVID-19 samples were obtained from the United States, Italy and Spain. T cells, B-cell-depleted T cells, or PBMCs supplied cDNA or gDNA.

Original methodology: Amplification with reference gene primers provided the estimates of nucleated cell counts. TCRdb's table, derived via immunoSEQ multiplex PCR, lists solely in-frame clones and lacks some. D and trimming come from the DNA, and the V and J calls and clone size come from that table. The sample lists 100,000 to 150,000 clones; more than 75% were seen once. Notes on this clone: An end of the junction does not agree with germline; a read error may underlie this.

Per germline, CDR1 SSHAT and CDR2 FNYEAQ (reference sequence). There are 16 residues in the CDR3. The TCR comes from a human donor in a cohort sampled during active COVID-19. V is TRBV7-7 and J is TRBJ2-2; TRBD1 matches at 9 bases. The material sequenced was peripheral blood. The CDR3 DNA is TGTGCTAGCAGCATAACCGGGACAGGGCTCACCGGGGAGCTGTTTTTT. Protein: CASSITGTGLTGELFF.